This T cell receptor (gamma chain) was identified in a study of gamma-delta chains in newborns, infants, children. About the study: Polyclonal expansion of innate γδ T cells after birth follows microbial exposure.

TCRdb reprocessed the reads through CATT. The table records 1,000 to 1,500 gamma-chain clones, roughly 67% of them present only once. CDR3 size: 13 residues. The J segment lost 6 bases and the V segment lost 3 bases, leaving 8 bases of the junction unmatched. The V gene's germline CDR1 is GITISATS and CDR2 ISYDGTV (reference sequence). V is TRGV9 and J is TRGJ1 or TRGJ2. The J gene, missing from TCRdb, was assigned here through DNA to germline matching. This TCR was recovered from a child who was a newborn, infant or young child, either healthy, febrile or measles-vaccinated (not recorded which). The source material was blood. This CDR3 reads CALWEFPGYKKLF. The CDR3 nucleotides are TGTGCCTTGTGGGAGTTCCCTGGTTATAAGAAACTCTTT.